Listed below are T cell receptor beta chains from one sample, sequenced in a study of blood T cell repertoires in COVID-19. Profiled with immunoSEQ multiplex PCR; TCRdb holds only in-frame clones, not every one. The sample lists 220,000 or so clones; approximately 84% were seen once. The sample taken for sequencing was peripheral blood. The receptor set was obtained from a woman of 80 years or more with acute or convalescent COVID-19. The CDR3 runs from the conserved cysteine through the conserved F or W. A D gene is named only where the DNA matches it firmly. The size entry is marked missing in some rows and otherwise reads once, few, many or a size class.

TRBV3-1/TRBV3-2,TRBD2,NA,TRBJ2-3,CASSQDLGLALVAGDTQYF,TGTGCCAGCAGCCAAGATTTGGGACTAGCGTTGGTCGCGGGGGATACGCAGTATTTT
TRBV28,TRBD1,NA,TRBJ1-5,CASSRTGTGMSQPQHF,TGTGCCAGCAGCCGCACGGGGACAGGGATGAGTCAGCCCCAGCATTTT
TRBV7-8,NA,NA,TRBJ2-3,CASSLDGTRDTQYF,TGTGCCAGCAGCTTAGACGGTACCCGTGATACGCAGTATTTT
TRBV5-4,TRBD1,NA,TRBJ2-7,CASSLNRGNYEQYF,TGTGCCAGCAGCTTGAACAGGGGGAACTACGAGCAGTACTTC
TRBV10-2,NA,NA,TRBJ1-5,CASSEGRVNQPQHF,TGCGCCAGCAGTGAGGGTCGGGTCAATCAGCCCCAGCATTTT
TRBV4-1,NA,NA,TRBJ2-7,CASSQNPGSSYEQYF,TGCGCCAGCAGCCAAAACCCGGGGAGCTCCTACGAGCAGTACTTC
TRBV7-2,TRBD2,few,TRBJ2-7,CASSNSGSLTYEQYF,TGTGCCAGCAGCAATAGCGGGAGTCTCACTTACGAGCAGTACTTC
TRBV7-9,NA,NA,TRBJ2-5,CASSFDTYQETQYF,TGTGCCAGCAGCTTCGACACCTACCAAGAGACCCAGTACTTC
TRBV15,TRBD1,NA,TRBJ1-5,CATSRGDRESNQPQHF,TGTGCCACCAGCAGAGGGGACAGGGAAAGCAATCAGCCCCAGCATTTT
TRBV18,TRBD1,NA,TRBJ1-2,CASSPRQGDDYGYTF,TGTGCCAGCTCACCTCGACAGGGAGACGACTATGGCTACACCTTC
TRBV5-4,TRBD1,NA,TRBJ1-2,CASSLPSPGQGGNYGYTF,TGTGCCAGCAGCTTGCCATCACCGGGACAGGGAGGTAACTATGGCTACACCTTC
TRBV5-6,NA,NA,TRBJ2-4,CASSWWGGENIQYF,TGTGCCAGCAGCTGGTGGGGGGGCGAAAACATTCAGTACTTC
TRBV6-5,NA,few,TRBJ2-2,CASSYLQGTGELFF,TGTGCCAGCAGTTACCTTCAGGGGACCGGGGAGCTGTTTTTT
TRBV15,NA,NA,TRBJ2-5,CATSRDVSRVQETQYF,TGTGCCACCAGCAGAGATGTTTCGAGAGTTCAAGAGACCCAGTACTTC
TRBV7-2,NA,NA,TRBJ1-1,CASSQQVQGMNTEAFF,TGTGCCAGCAGCCAACAGGTGCAGGGTATGAACACTGAAGCTTTCTTT
TRBV6-5,NA,NA,TRBJ2-1,CASRDRAGTMNEQFF,TGTGCCAGCAGGGACAGAGCAGGGACTATGAATGAGCAGTTCTTC
TRBV27,TRBD2,NA,TRBJ2-3,CASSFSPGTSGTGGTDTQYF,TGTGCCAGCAGTTTTTCCCCTGGGACTAGCGGGACGGGGGGTACAGATACGCAGTATTTT
TRBV28,NA,NA,TRBJ1-2,CASSLMAGTNYGYTF,TGTGCCAGCAGTTTAATGGCAGGGACTAACTATGGCTACACCTTC
TRBV29-1,NA,NA,TRBJ1-1,CSVDRVNTEAFF,TGCAGCGTTGACAGGGTGAACACTGAAGCTTTCTTT
TRBV29-1,NA,NA,TRBJ1-1,CSVEGQANTEAFF,TGCAGCGTTGAAGGTCAGGCGAACACTGAAGCTTTCTTT
TRBV5-1,TRBD2,few,TRBJ2-2,CASSGASGNTGELFF,TGCGCCAGCAGCGGTGCTAGCGGGAATACCGGGGAGCTGTTTTTT
TRBV7-2,NA,NA,TRBJ1-3,CASSLWTDSGNTIYF,TGTGCCAGCAGCTTATGGACTGACTCTGGAAACACCATATATTTT
TRBV28,NA,NA,TRBJ1-4,CASSFREKLFF,TGTGCCAGCAGTTTTAGAGAAAAACTGTTTTTT